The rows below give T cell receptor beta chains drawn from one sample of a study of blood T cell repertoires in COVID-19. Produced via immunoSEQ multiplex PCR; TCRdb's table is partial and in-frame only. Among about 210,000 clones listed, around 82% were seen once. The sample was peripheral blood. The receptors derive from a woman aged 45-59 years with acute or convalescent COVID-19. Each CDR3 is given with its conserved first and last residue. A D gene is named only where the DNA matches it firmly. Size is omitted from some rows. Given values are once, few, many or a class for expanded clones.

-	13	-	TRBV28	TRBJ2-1	TGTGCCAGCAGTGCCCCCCTCAGGGCGCCGAACCTCTTC	CASSAPLRAPNLF
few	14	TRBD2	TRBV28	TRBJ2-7	TGTGCCACCCTCGAGGAGCGGGGCTCCTACGAGCAGTACTTC	CATLEERGSYEQYF
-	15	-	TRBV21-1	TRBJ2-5	TGTGCCAGCAGCAAAGCTCTGGGGCCAGAAGAGACCCAGTACTTC	CASSKALGPEETQYF
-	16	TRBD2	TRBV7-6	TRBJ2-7	TGTGCCAGCAGCCCCCTAGGAGCGGGAGATGTCTACGAGCAGTACTTC	CASSPLGAGDVYEQYF
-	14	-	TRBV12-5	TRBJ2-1	TGTGCTAGTGGTTCCTCCTCGGGACTTCCCATGCAGTTCTTC	CASGSSSGLPMQFF
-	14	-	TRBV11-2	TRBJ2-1	TGTGCCAGCAGCCAACAGGGTTCCTACAATGAGCAGTTCTTC	CASSQQGSYNEQFF
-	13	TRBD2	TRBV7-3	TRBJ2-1	TGTGCCAGCAGCCCCGGGACTATAAATGAGCAGTTCTTC	CASSPGTINEQFF
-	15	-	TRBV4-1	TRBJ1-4	TGCGCCAGCAGGGAGGCAGATGCAACTAATGAAAAACTGTTTTTT	CASREADATNEKLFF
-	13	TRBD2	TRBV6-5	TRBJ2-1	TGTGCCAGCAGGCTGGGACTACTCGGGTGGCAGTTCTTC	CASRLGLLGWQFF
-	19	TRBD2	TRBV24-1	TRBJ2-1	TGTGCCACCAGAGGCGATGGGCTAGCGGGGTCCTTTTTATCGAATGAGCAGTTCTTC	CATRGDGLAGSFLSNEQFF
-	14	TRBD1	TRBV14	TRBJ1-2	TGTGCCAGCAGCCGGACAGGGGGCGCCTATGGCTACACCTTC	CASSRTGGAYGYTF
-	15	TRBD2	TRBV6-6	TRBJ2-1	TGTGCCAGCAGGGGGAGCGGGAGGGATTTGTATGAGCAGTTCTTC	CASRGSGRDLYEQFF
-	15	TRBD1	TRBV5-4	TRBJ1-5	TGTGCCAGCAGCTTGGACAGGGGGCCGAATCAGCCCCAGCATTTT	CASSLDRGPNQPQHF
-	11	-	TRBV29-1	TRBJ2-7	TGCAGCGTTGAAAGAGACTACGAGCAGTACTTC	CSVERDYEQYF
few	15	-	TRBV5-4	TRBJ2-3	TGTGCCAGCAGCCATTACAGGGATAGCACAGATACGCAGTATTTT	CASSHYRDSTDTQYF
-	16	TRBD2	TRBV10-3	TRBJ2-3	TGTGCCATCATCGGGTTAGGGAGGGATAGCACAGATACGCAGTATTTT	CAIIGLGRDSTDTQYF
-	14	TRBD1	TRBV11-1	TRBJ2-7	TGTGCCAGCAGCATTTGGGACAGTTCCTACGAGCAGTACTTC	CASSIWDSSYEQYF
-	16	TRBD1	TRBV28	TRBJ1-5	TGTGCCAGCAGGCCGACCCGACAGGGTTGGAATCAGCCCCAGCATTTT	CASRPTRQGWNQPQHF
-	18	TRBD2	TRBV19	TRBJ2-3	TGTGCCAGTAGTATCCCAAACACTAGCGCCTTTGGCACAGATACGCAGTATTTT	CASSIPNTSAFGTDTQYF
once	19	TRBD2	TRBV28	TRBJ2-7	TGTGCCAGCAGTGGGGTAGGGGGACTTAGCGGGACCACCTCCTACGAGCAGTACTTC	CASSGVGGLSGTTSYEQYF
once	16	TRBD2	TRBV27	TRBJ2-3	TGTGCCAGCAGTTTCCTAGCGGGAGGGAGGGCAGATACGCAGTATTTT	CASSFLAGGRADTQYF
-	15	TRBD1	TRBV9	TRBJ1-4	TGTGCCAGCAGCGCGCAACAGGGGGCGTCTGAAAAACTGTTTTTT	CASSAQQGASEKLFF
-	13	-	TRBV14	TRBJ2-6	TGTGCCAGCAGCCCCTCTTTGGCCAACGTCCTGACTTTC	CASSPSLANVLTF
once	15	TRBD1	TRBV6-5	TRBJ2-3	TGTGCCAGCAGCAAGACGACAGGGGGCGCAGATACGCAGTATTTT	CASSKTTGGADTQYF
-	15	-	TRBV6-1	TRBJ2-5	TGTGCCAGCAGTGAAGTGTCGGCAGGGAGGGAGACCCAGTACTTC	CASSEVSAGRETQYF
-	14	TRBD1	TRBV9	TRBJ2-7	TGTGCCAGCAGCGGGACAGGGTTTTCCTACGAGCAGTACTTC	CASSGTGFSYEQYF
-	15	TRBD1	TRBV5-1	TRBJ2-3	TGCGCCAGCAGCCTGGTCCAGGGGGAAGCAGATACGCAGTATTTT	CASSLVQGEADTQYF
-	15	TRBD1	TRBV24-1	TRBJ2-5	TGTGCCACCAGTGACCCTACAGGGGGCCAAGAGACCCAGTACTTC	CATSDPTGGQETQYF
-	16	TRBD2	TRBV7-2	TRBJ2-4	TGTGCCAGCAGCTTGACGGGGGGACTAGCGGCGAACATTCAGTACTTC	CASSLTGGLAANIQYF
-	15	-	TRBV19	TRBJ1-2	TGTGCCAGTAGTAGTCCCTGGACAGAGTTCTATGGCTACACCTTC	CASSSPWTEFYGYTF
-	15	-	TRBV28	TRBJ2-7	TGTGCCAGCAGCCCTCCGTTGGGGGGTGAGTACGAGCAGTACTTC	CASSPPLGGEYEQYF
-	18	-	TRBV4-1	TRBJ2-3	TGCGCCAGCAGCCAAGTTAATCGGAGGGGCGCGATTTGGGATACGCAGTATTTT	CASSQVNRRGAIWDTQYF
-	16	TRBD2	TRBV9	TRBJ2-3	TGTGCCAGCAGCACCGGGACTAGCGGGAACACAGATACGCAGTATTTT	CASSTGTSGNTDTQYF
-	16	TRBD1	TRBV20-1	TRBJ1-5	TGCAGTGCTAGTACGTTACAGGGGGGTAGCAATCAGCCCCAGCATTTT	CSASTLQGGSNQPQHF
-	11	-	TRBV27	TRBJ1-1	TGTGCCAGTACCCGGGGGACTGAAGCTTTCTTT	CASTRGTEAFF
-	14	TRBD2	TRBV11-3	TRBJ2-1	TGTGCCAGCAGCTTAGCGGGAGGATACAATGAGCAGTTCTTC	CASSLAGGYNEQFF
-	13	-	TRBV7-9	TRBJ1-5	TGTGCCTCCACGGAGGGGACCACGGGGCCCCAGCATTTT	CASTEGTTGPQHF
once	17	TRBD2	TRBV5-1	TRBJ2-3	TGCGCCAGCAGCTTGGCCCGGACTAGCGGGAGCACAGATACGCAGTATTTT	CASSLARTSGSTDTQYF
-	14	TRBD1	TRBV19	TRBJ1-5	TGTGCCAGTACCCTCAGGGGGCAAGGGCAGCCCCAGCATTTT	CASTLRGQGQPQHF
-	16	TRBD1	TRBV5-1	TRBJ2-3	TGCGCCAGCAGCGCCACAGGGGGTGTGGGCACAGATACGCAGTATTTT	CASSATGGVGTDTQYF
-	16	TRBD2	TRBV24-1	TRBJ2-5	TGTGCCACCAGTGAACCCTTAGCGGGAGGGCAGGAGACCCAGTACTTC	CATSEPLAGGQETQYF
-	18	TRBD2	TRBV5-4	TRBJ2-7	TGTGCCAGCAGCTTGGCTCCGGGACTAGCGGGAGCCTTGAGGGAGCAGTACTTC	CASSLAPGLAGALREQYF
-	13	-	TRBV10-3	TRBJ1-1	TGTGCCATCAGTGAGGACAAGAACACTGAAGCTTTCTTT	CAISEDKNTEAFF
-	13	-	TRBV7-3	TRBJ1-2	TGTGCCAGCAGCCTGACTGGGTTTAATGGCTACACCTTC	CASSLTGFNGYTF
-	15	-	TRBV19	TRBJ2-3	TGTGCCAGTAGTTTTGGCAGAAGAAGCACAGATACGCAGTATTTT	CASSFGRRSTDTQYF
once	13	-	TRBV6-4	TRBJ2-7	TGTGCCAGCAGTTCAGAAGCGGGTTACGAGCAGTACTTC	CASSSEAGYEQYF
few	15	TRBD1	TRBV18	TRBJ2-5	TGTGCCAGCTCACCGGGGACAGGCTCGCAAGAGACCCAGTACTTC	CASSPGTGSQETQYF
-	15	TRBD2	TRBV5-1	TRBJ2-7	TGCGCCAGCAGCCCGTTTGCGGGAGGGTTAGTCGAGCAGTACTTC	CASSPFAGGLVEQYF
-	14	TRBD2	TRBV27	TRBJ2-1	TGTGCCTCAGCACGGGGGGAGGGTTACAATGAGCAGTTCTTC	CASARGEGYNEQFF
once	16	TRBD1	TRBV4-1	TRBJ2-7	TGCGCCAGCAGCCAAGGACAGGGACCGAGCTCCTACGAGCAGTACTTC	CASSQGQGPSSYEQYF
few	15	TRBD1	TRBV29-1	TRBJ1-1	TGCAGCGTTGAGGGACAGGGGGCGGAGAAAACTGAAGCTTTCTTT	CSVEGQGAEKTEAFF
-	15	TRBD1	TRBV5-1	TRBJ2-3	TGCGCCAGCAGCCCCGGACAGGATAGCACAGATACGCAGTATTTT	CASSPGQDSTDTQYF
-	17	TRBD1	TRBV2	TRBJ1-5	TGTGCCAGCAGGGCCGACAGGGGGGGCTTTTCGGATCAGCCCCAGCATTTT	CASRADRGGFSDQPQHF
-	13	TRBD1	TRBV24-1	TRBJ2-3	TGTGCCACGACGGGACAGGGGCTAGATACGCAGTATTTT	CATTGQGLDTQYF
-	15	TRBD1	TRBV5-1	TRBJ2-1	TGCGCCAGCAGCCCGGGACAGGGCTACTTCGATGAGCAGTTCTTC	CASSPGQGYFDEQFF
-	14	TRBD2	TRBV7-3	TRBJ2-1	TGTGCCAGCGGGGAGGGCAGCTCCTACAATGAGCAGTTCTTC	CASGEGSSYNEQFF
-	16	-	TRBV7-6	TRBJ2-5	TGTGCCAGCAGCTTAGAGGGGATGGGGAACCAAGAGACCCAGTACTTC	CASSLEGMGNQETQYF